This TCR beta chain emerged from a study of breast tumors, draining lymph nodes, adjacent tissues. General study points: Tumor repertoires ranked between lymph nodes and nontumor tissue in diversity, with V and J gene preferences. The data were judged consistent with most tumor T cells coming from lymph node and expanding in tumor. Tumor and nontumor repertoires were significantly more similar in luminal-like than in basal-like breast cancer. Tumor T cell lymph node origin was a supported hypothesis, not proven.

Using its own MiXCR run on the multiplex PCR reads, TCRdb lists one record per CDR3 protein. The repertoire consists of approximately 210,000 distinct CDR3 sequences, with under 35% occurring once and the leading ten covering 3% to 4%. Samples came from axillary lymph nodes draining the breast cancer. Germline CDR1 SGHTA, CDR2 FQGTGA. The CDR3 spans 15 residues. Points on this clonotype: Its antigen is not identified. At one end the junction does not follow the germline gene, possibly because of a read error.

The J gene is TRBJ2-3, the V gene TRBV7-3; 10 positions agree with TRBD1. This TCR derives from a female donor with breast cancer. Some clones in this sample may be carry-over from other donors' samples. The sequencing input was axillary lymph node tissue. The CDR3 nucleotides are TGTGCCAGCACCGGGACAGGGGCGGGCACAGATACGCAGTACTTT. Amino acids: CASTGTGAGTDTQYF. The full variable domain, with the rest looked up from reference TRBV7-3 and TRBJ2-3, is GAGVSQTPSNKVTEKGKYVELRCDPISGHTALYWYRQSLGQGPEFLIYFQGTGAADDSGLPNDRFFAVRPEGSVSTLKIQRTERGDSAVYLCASTGTGAGTDTQYFGPGTRLTVL.